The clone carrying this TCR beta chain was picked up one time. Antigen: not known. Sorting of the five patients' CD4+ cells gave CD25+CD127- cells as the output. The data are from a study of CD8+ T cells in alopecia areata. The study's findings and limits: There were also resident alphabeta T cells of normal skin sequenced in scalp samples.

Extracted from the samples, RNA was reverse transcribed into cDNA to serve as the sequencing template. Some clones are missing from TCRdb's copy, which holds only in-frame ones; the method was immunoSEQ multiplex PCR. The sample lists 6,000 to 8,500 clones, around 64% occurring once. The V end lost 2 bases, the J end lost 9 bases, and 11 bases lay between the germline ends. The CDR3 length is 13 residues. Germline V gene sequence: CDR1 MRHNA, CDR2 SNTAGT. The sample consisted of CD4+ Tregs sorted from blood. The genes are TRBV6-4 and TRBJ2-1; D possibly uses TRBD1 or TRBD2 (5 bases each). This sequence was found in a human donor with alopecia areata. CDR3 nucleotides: TGTGCCAGCAGTGACCGAGGGGCGGCTGAGCAGTTCTTC. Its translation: CASSDRGAAEQFF.